The next 7 T cell receptor beta chains were all read from a single sample in a study of blood T cell repertoires in COVID-19. Some clones are missing from TCRdb's copy, which holds only in-frame ones; the method was immunoSEQ multiplex PCR. In the table there are about 140,000 clones, roughly four fifths of which are singletons. Specimen: peripheral blood. The receptors were sampled from a woman aged 50 to 60 with active or convalescent COVID-19.

The genes are TRBV3-1 (or the pseudogene TRBV3-2) and TRBJ2-2; 12 bases line up with TRBD2. Losses at the gene ends were 4 bases for V and 7 bases for J; bases not matched to a gene: 7. The CDR3 consists of 16 residues. Looked up from germline, CDR1 is LGHDT and CDR2 is YNNKEL (reference sequence). The CDR3: CASSPRLAGANGELFF. The CDR3 DNA reads TGTGCCAGCAGCCCACGACTAGCGGGAGCAAACGGGGAGCTGTTTTTT.

V and J are TRBV27 and TRBJ2-4, with 8 positions matching TRBD2. The CDR3 is 17 amino acids. The V gene's germline CDR1 is MNHEY and CDR2 SMNVEV (reference sequence). V lost 2 bases to trimming and J lost 9 bases; unmatched junction nucleotides: 15. The CDR3 region is CASSLVGIGTREGIQYF. The CDR3 DNA sequence: TGTGCCAGCAGTTTAGTCGGGATTGGGACTAGGGAAGGCATTCAGTACTTC.

The chain employs TRBV3-1 (or the pseudogene TRBV3-2) and TRBJ2-7; TRBD2 matches at 11 bases. The CDR3 is 17 residues long. J lost 6 bases, V lost 4 bases, and 14 bases had no gene match. CDR1 LGHDT and CDR2 YNNKEL come from the germline V gene (reference sequence). CDR3 DNA sequence: TGTGCCAGCAGCCCTTTAGTTTCTAGCGGGAGGCTCTCCGAGCAGTACTTC. Protein: CASSPLVSSGRLSEQYF.

This chain uses TRBV12-5 with TRBJ1-1; 12 nucleotides match TRBD1. The CDR3 covers 19 residues. J lost 3 bases, V lost 4 bases, and 15 bases had no gene match. Germline CDR1 reads LGHNT; CDR2 reads FRNRAP. CDR3 nucleotide sequence: TGTGCTAGTGGTTCCTACCGGGACAGGGGGCTCGAAAGGGACACTGAAGCTTTCTTT. Translation gives CASGSYRDRGLERDTEAFF.

This clone was seen just once. The V call is TRBV7-2, the J call TRBJ1-2; maybe TRBD1 (6 bases). The V gene's germline CDR1 is SGHTA and CDR2 FQGNSA. Trimming pared 5 bases from V and 7 bases from J, leaving 14 bases between. This CDR3 has 13 residues. The CDR3 coding sequence is TGTGCCAGCAGCGCCCACAGGGTGGGTGGCTACACCTTC. Translated: CASSAHRVGGYTF.

This clone showed up just a few times. The V and J genes are TRBV29-1 and TRBJ1-2; a weak D match, TRBD1 (5 bases). The CDR3 contains 12 residues. Deletions cut 4 bases from V and 10 bases from J, with 16 bases between. The germline V gene encodes CDR1 SQVTM and CDR2 ANQGSEA. CDR3 bases: TGCAGCGTTGTCCAGGGTGCTATCCTCTACACCTTC. It is translated as CSVVQGAILYTF.

This clone appeared a single time. The V gene is TRBV5-1, the J gene TRBJ1-4, with D maybe TRBD1 (5 bases). The germline V gene has CDR1 SGHRS and CDR2 YFSETQ. This CDR3 region has 21 residues. V lost 2 bases, J lost 1 base, and 27 bases lay in between. In nucleotides, the CDR3 is TGCGCCAGCAGCTTACCCCACCCGGAAGTTGGTGCGGGGCGAACTAATGAAAAACTGTTTTTT. It translates to CASSLPHPEVGAGRTNEKLFF.